The 3 T cell receptor beta chains presented below share a single source sample, sequenced in a study of blood T cells in healthy people across ages (dated by TCRdb to the mid-2010s). Library preparation was by 5' RACE. These reads were obtained on an Illumina HiSeq 2500. The second PCR ran for about 6 to 12 cycles and used a J-beta primer mix along with a sample-barcoded 5' primer. TCRdb handled the public reads itself, with Q25 trimming in fastp and clone calling in MiXCR, and kept productive beta chains. Entries are consolidated by CDR3 protein sequence, retaining the most common genes and DNA. A total of about 1.6 million distinct CDR3 sequences appear in this sample, roughly 32% of them only once. The ten largest clones capture approximately 10% of the sample. The sequenced material came from blood. The receptors derive from a woman in her 30s in good health.

This clonotype was found a few times. The chain uses TRBV20-1 and TRBJ1-5; tentatively, D is TRBD1 (6 bases). This CDR3 comprises 17 residues. The germline V gene encodes CDR1 DFQATT and CDR2 SNEGSKA (reference sequence). V shed 0 bases and J shed 1 base, with 16 bases lying between them. The CDR3 DNA follows: TGCAGTGCTAGAGACCTGACAGGCGGGAACAGCAATCAGCCCCAGCATTTT. Translated: CSARDLTGGNSNQPQHF.

This clonotype has only a few counts. The chain combines TRBV4-2 with TRBJ2-5, with 9 nucleotides matching TRBD2. The CDR3 contains 15 residues. Losses at the gene ends were 4 bases for V and 1 base for J; bases not matched to a gene: 4. Germline values: CDR1 LGHNA, CDR2 YNFKEQ. Here the CDR3 DNA reads TGTGCCAGCAGCCGGGATAGCGGGGGCCAAGAGACCCAGTACTTC. This translates into CASSRDSGGQETQYF.

V usage is TRBV7-9 and J usage is TRBJ1-2, with 7 bases fitting TRBD1. Germline CDR1 is SEHNR and CDR2 is FQNEAQ (reference sequence). V was clipped by 4 bases and J by 8 bases; unmatched bases: 10. The CDR3 runs 14 residues. DNA for the CDR3: TGTGCCAGCAGCTCGGGAGGGGGCCTCGACGGCTACACCTTC. It codes for CASSSGGGLDGYTF.